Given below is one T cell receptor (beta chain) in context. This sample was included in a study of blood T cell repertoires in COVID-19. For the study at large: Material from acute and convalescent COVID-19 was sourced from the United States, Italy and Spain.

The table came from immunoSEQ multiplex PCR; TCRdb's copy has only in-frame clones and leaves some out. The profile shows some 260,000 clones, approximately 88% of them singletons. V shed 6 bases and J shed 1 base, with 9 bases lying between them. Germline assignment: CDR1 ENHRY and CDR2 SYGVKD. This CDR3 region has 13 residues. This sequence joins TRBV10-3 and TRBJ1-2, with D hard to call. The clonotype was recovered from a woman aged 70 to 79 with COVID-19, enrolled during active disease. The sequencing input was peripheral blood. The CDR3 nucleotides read TGTGCCATCAGCCAGGAGGGTAACTATGGCTACACCTTC. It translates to CAISQEGNYGYTF.